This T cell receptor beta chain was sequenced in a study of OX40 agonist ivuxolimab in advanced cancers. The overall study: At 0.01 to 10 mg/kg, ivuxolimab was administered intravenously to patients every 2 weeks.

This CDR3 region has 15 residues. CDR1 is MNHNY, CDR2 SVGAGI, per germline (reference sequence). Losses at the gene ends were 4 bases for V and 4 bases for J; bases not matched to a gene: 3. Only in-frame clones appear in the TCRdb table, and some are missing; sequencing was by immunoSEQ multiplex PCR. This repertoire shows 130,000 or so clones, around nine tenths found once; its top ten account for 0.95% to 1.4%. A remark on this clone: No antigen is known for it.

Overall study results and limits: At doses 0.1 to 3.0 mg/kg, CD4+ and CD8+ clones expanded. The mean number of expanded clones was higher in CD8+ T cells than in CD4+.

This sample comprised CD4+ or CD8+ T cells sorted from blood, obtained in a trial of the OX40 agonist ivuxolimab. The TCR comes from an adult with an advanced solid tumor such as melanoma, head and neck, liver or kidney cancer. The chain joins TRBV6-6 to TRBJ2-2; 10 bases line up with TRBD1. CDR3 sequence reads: CASSWDRGLTGELFF. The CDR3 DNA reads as TGTGCCAGCAGTTGGGACAGGGGACTCACCGGGGAGCTGTTTTTT.